Detailed here is one T cell receptor (beta chain). Seattle enrolled patients during active infection and tracked them longitudinally. The data originate from a study of blood T cell repertoires in COVID-19. Turning to the study itself: Samples taken during acute and convalescent COVID-19 were collected in the United States, Italy and Spain. Sources were T cells, B-cell-depleted T cells, or PBMCs; the material itself was cDNA or gDNA.

In the authors' workflow: Estimates of nucleated cell counts were drawn from the amplification of reference gene primers. Method: immunoSEQ multiplex PCR; TCRdb's copy keeps in-frame clones and lacks some. Clonal size and the V and J genes are those of that table, whereas D and trimming came from the DNA. The sample has approximately 170,000 clones, approximately 91% seen once. Germline V gene data show CDR1 as MDHEN and CDR2 as SYDVKM. This CDR3 is built from 13 residues. The V end lost 3 bases, the J end lost 7 bases, and 10 bases lay between the germline ends. Sequenced input: peripheral blood. V is TRBV28 and J is TRBJ2-4; tentative D call: TRBD2 (6 bases). The sequence derives from a man younger than 35 with COVID-19, enrolled during active disease. CDR3: CASSFAGGNIQYF. The CDR3 DNA reads as TGTGCCAGCAGTTTCGCTGGGGGGAACATTCAGTACTTC. The variable domain in full, completed from reference TRBV28 and TRBJ2-4, reads DVKVTQSSRYLVKRTGEKVFLECVQDMDHENMFWYRQDPGLGLRLIYFSYDVKMKEKGDIPEGYSVSREKKERFSLILESASTNQTSMYLCASSFAGGNIQYFGAGTRLSVL.